This record looks at one TCR beta chain sequence and its context. Its specificity is not known. The data are from a study of cytomegalovirus exposure and HLA in healthy donors. Background on the study: Samples from HLA-typed donors yielded about 85 million unique TCRs in an early data release. Overall study results and limits: It was shown in a later analysis that HLA-associated TCR beta chains were more clonally expanded than other, equally common chains.

Trimming cost V 2 bases and J 4 bases; bases outside gene matches: 10. The CDR3 extends over 17 amino acids. Germline-derived CDR1 and CDR2 are KGHSH and LQKENI. Amplification used 60 Vbeta primers and 13 Jbeta primers. The repertoire was sequenced with immunoSEQ multiplex PCR; TCRdb's copy has only in-frame clones and lacks some. The sample consists of roughly 100,000 clones, around 80% of them appearing once. What was sequenced was PBMCs. The rearrangement joins TRBV18 to TRBJ1-4; 7 positions match TRBD1. This TCR came from a woman in her forties or fifties in good health and CMV-seropositive. CDR3 coding DNA: TGTGCCAGCTCACCAAATATAGGGACAGTCAATAATGAAAAACTGTTTTTT. Translated: CASSPNIGTVNNEKLFF.